A single T cell receptor beta chain is shown here with its context. This clonotype was seen repeatedly, ten times or more. The antigen this receptor binds is unknown. No much larger clone is present one base from it, and per-base qualities are unavailable. The sample is drawn from a study of early T cells in non-severe SARS-CoV-2 infection (dated by TCRdb to about 2021). General notes on the study: Because TCR sequencing was done on bulk RNA from unsorted whole blood, the alpha and beta chains could not be paired. General conclusions and limits of the study: Matching against VDJdb was skewed toward anti-spike CD8 responses, likely underestimated virus-specific expansions, and missed private and CD4 specificities.

The protocol used for the library was 5' RACE. The instrument given in TCRdb is NextSeq 500. Unique molecular identifiers were attached to individual cDNA molecules in the TCR library protocol so that sequencing error and PCR bias could be corrected. Sequencing covered both TCR alpha and beta chains, and within each sample the abundances of alpha and beta sequences were tightly co-correlated. The paper's processing steps were these. Decombinator V4 was used to annotate TCR sequences for V gene, J gene and CDR3. TCRs were defined as expanded if a significant change between any two time points was detected under a Poisson model with p below 0.0001. TCR abundances were normalised to the total number of TCRs sequenced per sample and were expressed as counts per million. MAIT TCRs were defined by TRAV1-2 paired with TRAJ12, TRAJ20 or TRAJ33, and iNKT TCRs by TRAV10 paired with TRAJ18. VDJdb, accessed 1 November 2021, was searched for CMV, EBV and SARS-CoV-2 annotated TCRs, with TCRs annotated for multiple antigens excluded. Clones were called with MiXCR by TCRdb after fastp trimmed the public reads at Q25, and only in-frame beta chains were retained. Rows merge per CDR3 protein into single entries with the most common DNA and genes. The V and J calls come from TCRdb's annotation, not from the publication. A total of about 130,000 distinct CDR3 sequences appear in this sample, under 15% of them only once. The top ten clones comprise 20% to 25% of the sample.

The study was a case-control design nested within a healthcare worker cohort in London, UK, with weekly nasopharyngeal swab PCR tests and blood sampling. Healthcare workers were recruited during the week of the UK lockdown, between 23 and 31 March 2020, and followed weekly for up to about 15 weeks. Trimming takes 2 bases from V and 1 base from J, and the germline ends sit 8 bases apart. Per the germline V gene (reference sequence), MNHNY is the CDR1 and SVGAGI is the CDR2. The CDR3 holds 14 amino acids from the cysteine to the phenylalanine. The sequence is cut down to CDR3 DNA, 42 bases in frame from base 1.

The TCR was taken from an adult who was a healthcare worker with PCR-confirmed SARS-CoV-2 infection or an uninfected control (not recorded which). Sequencing was done on a sample of whole blood. Rearrangement joined TRBV6-6 to TRBJ1-1; the D gene assignment is ambiguous. The sequenced DNA: TGTGCCAGCAGTTACACGGACGGGAACACTGAAGCTTTCTTT. Translated, it reads CASSYTDGNTEAFF.